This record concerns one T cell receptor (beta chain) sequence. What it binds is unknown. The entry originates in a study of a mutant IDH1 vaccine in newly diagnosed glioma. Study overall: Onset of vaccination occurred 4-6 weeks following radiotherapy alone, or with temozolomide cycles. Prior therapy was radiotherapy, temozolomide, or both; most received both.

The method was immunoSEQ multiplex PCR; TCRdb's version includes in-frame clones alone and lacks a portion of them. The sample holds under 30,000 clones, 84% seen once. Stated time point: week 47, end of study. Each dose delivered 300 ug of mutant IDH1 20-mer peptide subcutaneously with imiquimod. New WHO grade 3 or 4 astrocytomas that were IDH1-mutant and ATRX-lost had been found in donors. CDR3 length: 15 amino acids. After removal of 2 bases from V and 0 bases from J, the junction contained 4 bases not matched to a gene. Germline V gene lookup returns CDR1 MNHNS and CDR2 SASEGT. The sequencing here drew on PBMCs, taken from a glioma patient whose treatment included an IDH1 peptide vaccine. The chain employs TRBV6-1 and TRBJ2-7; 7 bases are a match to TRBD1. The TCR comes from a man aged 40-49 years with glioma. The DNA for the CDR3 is TGTGCCAGCAGTGAATTGACAGGGAGCTCCTACGAGCAGTACTTC. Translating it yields CASSELTGSSYEQYF.